The 21 T cell receptor beta chains below were found in one sample sequenced in a study of blood T cell repertoires in COVID-19. Clones were read by immunoSEQ multiplex PCR, and TCRdb kept only the in-frame ones, dropping some. The sample includes nearly 250,000 clones, more than 75% of them seen just once. Sequences were obtained from PBMCs or T cells enriched from blood (not recorded which). These receptors were collected from a woman aged 45-59 years who had recovered from COVID-19.

V usage is TRBV11-2 and J usage is TRBJ2-1, with 12 bases identical to TRBD2. This CDR3 is 17 amino acids long. With 5 bases clipped from V and 14 bases from J, the junction kept 19 bases outside the gene matches. In germline, CDR1 is SGHAT, CDR2 FQNNGV. CDR3 sequence: CASSQTDLRTSGIGKFF. CDR3 nucleotide sequence: TGTGCCAGCAGCCAAACAGACCTGAGGACTAGCGGGATCGGGAAGTTCTTC.

This rearrangement joins TRBV10-3 to TRBJ1-1; no firm D call. The CDR3 extends over 15 amino acids. The germline V gene encodes CDR1 ENHRY and CDR2 SYGVKD. V was pared by 0 bases and J by 0 bases, with 8 bases between. The CDR3 protein is CAISESEGLNTEAFF. CDR3 bases: TGTGCCATCAGTGAGTCGGAGGGTCTGAACACTGAAGCTTTCTTT.

This clone was recorded once. The J gene is TRBJ1-5, the V gene TRBV27, with 8 nucleotides matching TRBD1. The CDR3 totals 14 residues. Germline lookup yields CDR1 MNHEY and CDR2 SMNVEV (reference sequence). After removal of 5 bases from V and 6 bases from J, the junction contained 6 bases not matched to a gene. CDR3 bases: TGTGCCAGCAGTCTACAGGGGGTCTTTCAGCCCCAGCATTTT. It encodes CASSLQGVFQPQHF.

The gene calls are TRBV5-1 and TRBJ2-7; D might be TRBD2 (6 bases). This CDR3 is 16 amino acids long. Germline V gene sequence: CDR1 SGHRS, CDR2 YFSETQ. The V end lost 0 bases, the J end lost 1 base, and 14 bases lay between the germline ends. CDR3 nucleotide sequence: TGCGCCAGCAGCTTGGGTGCGGCGGGGCCTTCCTACGAGCAGTACTTC. This sequence encodes CASSLGAAGPSYEQYF.

The CDR3 DNA is TGTGCCAGCAGTTACTCAGACATCGACTATCAGCCATCAGGAACTAATGAAAAACTGTTTTTT. Protein product: CASSYSDIDYQPSGTNEKLFF. The chain links TRBV6-2 or TRBV6-3 to TRBJ1-4, with D uncertain. CDR1 and CDR2 from the germline V gene are MNHEY and SVGEGT. V lost 0 bases and J 1 base, leaving 24 bases between the germline ends. The CDR3 totals 21 residues.

The chain combines TRBV6-5 with TRBJ1-5; D is ambiguous. Trimming removed 2 bases from V and 6 bases from J, with 17 bases in between. In germline, CDR1 is MNHEY, CDR2 SVGAGI. The CDR3 consists of 16 residues. The CDR3 spells CASSYQEGNVGQPQHF. In nucleotides, the CDR3 is TGTGCCAGCAGTTACCAGGAGGGAAATGTAGGTCAGCCCCAGCATTTT.

This chain joins TRBV5-1 and TRBJ2-7; TRBD2 is a possible D gene (6 bases). V lost 7 bases and J lost 5, with 10 bases in between. Germline CDR1 and CDR2: SGHRS and YFSETQ. This CDR3 comprises 11 residues. CDR3 nucleotide sequence: TGCGCCAGCCGGGACTCGAACGAGCAGTACTTC. Its translation: CASRDSNEQYF.

The chain uses TRBV9 and TRBJ1-2, with no clear D. The length of the CDR3 is 12 residues. Germline V gene data show CDR1 as SGDLS and CDR2 as YYNGEE. V lost 2 bases, J lost 2 bases, and 4 bases lay in between. CDR3 DNA: TGTGCCAGCAGCGTGAGGAACTATGGCTACACCTTC. Amino acids: CASSVRNYGYTF.

The rearrangement joins TRBV12-3 or TRBV12-4 to TRBJ1-1, with TRBD1 as a possible D gene (5 bases). The CDR3 length is 13 residues. V was pared by 2 bases and J by 8 bases, with 12 bases between. The CDR3 sequence is CASSLMGGTEAFF. The CDR3 coding sequence is TGTGCCAGCAGTTTAATGGGGGGGACCGAAGCTTTCTTT.

This clone has only one observation. The chain uses TRBV6-1 and TRBJ2-7; the D gene is possibly TRBD1 (6 bases). V shed 2 bases and J shed 3 bases, with 11 bases lying between them. The CDR3 spans 14 residues. Germline CDR1 reads MNHNS; CDR2 reads SASEGT. The CDR3 reads CASSERDTGYEQYF. The CDR3 bases are TGTGCCAGCAGTGAACGGGACACCGGCTACGAGCAGTACTTC.

The rearrangement uses TRBV6-2 or TRBV6-3 and TRBJ2-2; 10 nucleotides match TRBD2. Trimming cost V 5 bases and J 3 bases; bases outside gene matches: 6. From germline, CDR1 is MNHEY and CDR2 SVGEGT. The CDR3 extends over 16 amino acids. DNA of the CDR3: TGTGCCAGCAGTATAGCGGGGGGCGAGTACACCGGGGAGCTGTTTTTT. Residues: CASSIAGGEYTGELFF.

The V call is TRBV30, the J call TRBJ2-3; D is perhaps TRBD2 (5 bases). Germline assignment: CDR1 GTSNPN and CDR2 SVGIG (reference sequence). The CDR3 extends over 13 amino acids. V lost 2 bases to trimming and J lost 4 bases, with 10 bases between them. The CDR3 sequence is CAWSRRLSDTQYF. In DNA form, the CDR3 reads TGTGCCTGGAGTAGGAGGCTTTCAGATACGCAGTATTTT.

The chain employs TRBV5-4 and TRBJ2-7; 8 nucleotides match TRBD1. This CDR3 contains 15 residues. Germline CDR1 reads SGHNT; CDR2 reads YYREEE (reference sequence). Trimming at V came to 4 bases and at J to 4 bases, leaving 10 bases not matched to a gene. The CDR3 nucleotides read TGTGCCAGCAGCCTCAGGGGGCGCGGGCAGTACGAGCAGTACTTC. Translating it yields CASSLRGRGQYEQYF. Combining the CDR3 with reference TRBV5-4 and TRBJ2-7 gives the whole variable domain ETGVTQSPTHLIKTRGQQVTLRCSSQSGHNTVSWYQQALGQGPQFIFQYYREEENGRGNFPPRFSGLQFPNYSSELNVNALELDDSALYLCASSLRGRGQYEQYFGPGTRLTVT.

This sequence joins TRBV7-2 and TRBJ1-4; D is unclear. CDR1 SGHTA and CDR2 FQGNSA come from the germline V gene. With 2 bases removed from V and 5 bases from J, the gap between germline ends came to 12 bases. The CDR3 has 15 residues. CDR3 region: CASSLSITENEKLFF. The CDR3 coding sequence is TGTGCCAGCAGCTTAAGTATAACGGAGAATGAAAAACTGTTTTTT.

The CDR3 nucleotides are TGTGCCAGCTCACCACCGGGACTTTGGGGTACTAACTATGGCTACACCTTC. Translating gives CASSPPGLWGTNYGYTF. V and J are TRBV18 and TRBJ1-2; D may be TRBD1 (5 bases). The CDR3 runs 17 residues. The V and J ends lost 0 bases and 0 bases respectively, with 14 bases between them. Germline CDR1 and CDR2: KGHSH and LQKENI. The full variable domain, completed using reference TRBV18 and TRBJ1-2, is NAGVMQNPRHLVRRRGQEARLRCSPMKGHSHVYWYRQLPEEGLKFMVYLQKENIIDESGMPKERFSAEFPKEGPSILRIQQVVRGDSAAYFCASSPPGLWGTNYGYTFGSGTRLTVV.

This clone was counted a few times. The genes are TRBV28 and TRBJ2-2; D might be TRBD1 (6 bases). Germline V CDR1 and CDR2: MDHEN, SYDVKM. The germline V and J ends were trimmed by 2 bases and 3 bases, with 10 bases remaining between them. CDR3 length: 15 residues. The CDR3 sequence: CASSLQGLDTGELFF. As DNA, the CDR3 is TGTGCCAGCAGTTTACAGGGGCTTGACACCGGGGAGCTGTTTTTT.

The rearrangement uses TRBV19 and TRBJ1-1; the D gene is possibly TRBD1 (6 bases). Germline lookup yields CDR1 LNHDA and CDR2 SQIVND (reference sequence). The CDR3 is 17 amino acids. V was pared by 1 base and J by 1 base, with 16 bases between. In DNA, the CDR3 is TGTGCCAGTAGTATAGTTGCCCAGGGGCCTACGAACACTGAAGCTTTCTTT. Translating it yields CASSIVAQGPTNTEAFF.

The gene calls are TRBV2 and TRBJ1-1; 7 bases agree with TRBD1. V was pared by 6 bases and J by 1 base, with 8 bases of the junction left unmatched. The CDR3 sequence is 15 residues long. From germline, CDR1 is SNHLY and CDR2 FYNNEI. The CDR3 DNA is TGTGCCAGCAGAGCGCTACGGACAGGGAACACTGAAGCTTTCTTT. Translation: CASRALRTGNTEAFF.

This clone was detected once. The junction shows a germline mismatch at one end, possibly a read error. This chain connects TRBV7-2 to TRBJ2-7, with 7 bases fitting TRBD1. This CDR3 spans 13 amino acids. The germline V gene has CDR1 SGHTA and CDR2 FQGNSA. This CDR3 is CASSLGGQGERYF. The DNA for the CDR3 is TGTGCCAGCAGCTTAGGGGGCCAGGGGGAGCGGTACTTC.

To note about this clone: The germline gene is not matched at one end of the junction; a read error may be the cause. The rearrangement joins TRBV7-7 to TRBJ2-7; D not certain. Germline V gene lookup returns CDR1 SSHAT and CDR2 FNYEAQ (reference sequence). CDR3 length: 14 amino acids. The CDR3 spells CASSLEEGAYEQYF. The DNA for the CDR3 is TGTGCTAGCAGCTTAGAAGAAGGAGCCTACGAGCAGTACTTC.

The chain joins TRBV19 to TRBJ1-1; tentative D call: TRBD1 (5 bases). Trimming took 6 bases from V and 1 from J, leaving 15 bases between them. CDR3 length equals 15 residues. CDR1 is LNHDA, CDR2 SQIVND, per germline (reference sequence). CDR3: CASSATPQGNTEAFF. As DNA, the CDR3 is TGTGCCAGTAGCGCGACCCCCCAGGGGAACACTGAAGCTTTCTTT.